This TCR beta chain is drawn from a study of T cell clonotyping in hematopoietic cell transplantation. Note on this clone: Its antigen is unidentified.

V was pared by 2 bases and J by 2 bases, with 0 bases of the junction left unmatched. CDR1 is MNHNS, CDR2 SASEGT, per germline. The CDR3 sequence is 15 residues long. The study, taken as a whole, reports: Few recipient clonotypes overlapped donors; over 95% were de novo at given depth. After transplant, recipient diversity fell while pathologically expanded clonotypes grew through day 180. No sorting was done, leaving CD4 and CD8 contributions mixed.

Produced via immunoSEQ multiplex PCR; TCRdb's table is partial and in-frame only. The sample lists 15,000 to 20,000 clones, about 93% occurring once. This chain links TRBV6-1 with TRBJ2-5; 12 nucleotides line up with TRBD2. This TCR derives from a man aged 40-50 years in good health. Some clones in this sample may be carry-over from other donors' samples. Material: peripheral blood mononuclear cells. CDR3 in amino acids: CASSELAGGQETQYF. In DNA form, the CDR3 reads TGTGCCAGCAGTGAACTAGCGGGGGGGCAAGAGACCCAGTACTTC.